The 27 T cell receptor beta chains reported below all come from one sample, sequenced in a study of shared clonotypes between healthy human individuals (dated by TCRdb to 2020 to 2021). The library relied on the immunoSEQ multiplex PCR assay. Sourced from immuneACCESS, this table was stored by TCRdb with only in-frame sequences that have V and J called. A share of the clones is absent; for the studies checked, an unresolved V gene accounts for under half, and the remainder has no known explanation. The sample table contains some 2 million clones; only one count was recorded for approximately 94% of them. The ten largest clones represent roughly 1.2% of the sample. CD8 naive samples consisted of CD45RO-negative cells that were positively selected for CCR7, yielding a CD45RA+CCR7+ population without TemRA cells. The material sequenced was naive CD8+ T cells sorted from blood. The sample's cell subset or site label, in plain terms: CD45RA+CCR7+. The source is a man aged 18 to 30 in good health.

The V and J genes are TRBV6-5 and TRBJ1-1; tentatively, D is TRBD1 (6 bases). Per germline, CDR1 MNHEY and CDR2 SVGAGI. This CDR3 contains 15 residues. Trimming pared 6 bases from V and 7 bases from J, leaving 21 bases between. The CDR3 DNA reads TGTGCCAGCAGCCAGGGACATAACCCCCCCAGTGAAGCTTTCTTT. It specifies CASSQGHNPPSEAFF.

The genes are TRBV6-1 and TRBJ2-3; perhaps TRBD1 as D (5 bases). The CDR3 spans 15 residues. With 4 bases removed from V and 2 bases from J, the gap between germline ends came to 13 bases. In germline, CDR1 is MNHNS, CDR2 SASEGT. For the CDR3, the DNA is TGTGCCAGCAGTGCCCTGACAGTTTCCACAGATACGCAGTATTTT. This sequence encodes CASSALTVSTDTQYF.

The rearrangement links TRBV19 to TRBJ1-5; 10 positions agree with TRBD1. CDR1 and CDR2 (germline): LNHDA, SQIVND (reference sequence). Losses at the gene ends were 3 bases for V and 2 bases for J; bases not matched to a gene: 4. The CDR3 has 16 residues. The CDR3 DNA sequence: TGTGCCAGTAGTATCTTAGGACAGGGGGGCAATCAGCCCCAGCATTTT. It encodes CASSILGQGGNQPQHF.

The gene calls are TRBV19 and TRBJ2-7, with 8 bases that match TRBD1. The CDR3 covers 13 residues. V shed 6 bases, J shed 6 bases, and the junction held 7 bases outside the gene matches. Germline assignment: CDR1 LNHDA and CDR2 SQIVND (reference sequence). CDR3 sequence (DNA): TGTGCCAGTAGCGACAGGGGAATTGGCGAGCAGTACTTC. This sequence encodes CASSDRGIGEQYF.

V gene TRBV5-1 combines with J gene TRBJ2-7; tentative D call: TRBD1 (6 bases). This CDR3 contains 17 residues. Deletions cut 4 bases from V and 3 bases from J, with 23 bases between. The germline V gene encodes CDR1 SGHRS and CDR2 YFSETQ. CDR3 loop: CASSIQILRGPNYEQYF. The CDR3 region has the DNA TGCGCCAGCAGCATCCAAATCCTCAGGGGACCCAACTACGAGCAGTACTTC.

CDR3 DNA sequence: TGTGCCAGCAGCTGGCAGGGTACTGAAGCTTTCTTT. Protein product: CASSWQGTEAFF. V usage is TRBV7-9 and J usage is TRBJ1-1; the D gene is possibly TRBD1 (5 bases). Germline CDR1 is SEHNR and CDR2 is FQNEAQ (reference sequence). This CDR3 contains 12 residues. Trimming pared 4 bases from V and 5 bases from J, leaving 8 bases between.

The rearrangement joins TRBV5-1 to TRBJ2-7; tentatively, D is TRBD2 (5 bases). Germline V lookup: CDR1 SGHRS, CDR2 YFSETQ. This CDR3 region has 12 residues. V was cut by 2 bases and J by 6 bases, with 9 bases left in between. CDR3 sequence reads: CASSFTGIEQYF. For the CDR3, the DNA is TGCGCCAGCAGCTTTACCGGGATCGAGCAGTACTTC.

The CDR3 bases are TGTGCCAGCAGTGATGAGGGGGGGCCGTACGAGCAGTACTTC. Protein product: CASSDEGGPYEQYF. This rearrangement joins TRBV2 to TRBJ2-7; tentatively, D is TRBD2 (7 bases). Per germline, CDR1 SNHLY and CDR2 FYNNEI. V lost 3 bases, J lost 4 bases, and 13 bases lay in between. The CDR3 has 14 amino acids.

This chain joins TRBV7-9 and TRBJ2-5; D is perhaps TRBD1 (7 bases). V was shortened by 4 bases and J by 5 bases, with 14 bases between the two germline ends. CDR1 and CDR2 (germline): SEHNR, FQNEAQ (reference sequence). The CDR3 sequence is 14 residues long. CDR3 in amino acids: CASSSRGDLETQYF. The DNA of the CDR3 is TGTGCCAGCAGCTCCAGGGGGGACCTCGAGACCCAGTACTTC.

The chain combines TRBV4-1 with TRBJ2-1; D is perhaps TRBD1 (6 bases). Germline V gene sequence: CDR1 MGHRA, CDR2 YSYEKL. Trimming removed 0 bases at V and 7 bases at J, with 13 bases between. The CDR3 totals 15 residues. CDR3: CASSQEGGAGNEQFF. The CDR3 bases are TGCGCCAGCAGCCAAGAAGGGGGTGCTGGGAATGAGCAGTTCTTC.

This clone was counted once. The chain carries TRBV5-1 and TRBJ2-2; the D is unclear. CDR3 length: 13 amino acids. Germline loops: CDR1 SGHRS, CDR2 YFSETQ. Trimming left V 0 bases short and J 8 bases short, with 8 bases between. In nucleotides, the CDR3 is TGCGCCAGCAGCTTGGCTCAGCCGGGGGAGCTGTTTTTT. The encoded protein is CASSLAQPGELFF.

This chain links TRBV28 with TRBJ2-7; D is possibly TRBD1 (5 bases). The germline V and J ends were trimmed by 7 bases and 4 bases, with 20 bases remaining between them. This CDR3 comprises 15 residues. Germline V CDR1 and CDR2: MDHEN, SYDVKM. The CDR3 region is CASTDGSGFAYEQYF. DNA for the CDR3: TGTGCCAGCACCGACGGGTCAGGGTTTGCTTACGAGCAGTACTTC.

This chain joins TRBV10-1 and TRBJ2-2, with D perhaps given as TRBD1 or TRBD2 (5 bases each). The CDR3 covers 16 residues. V lost 0 bases, J lost 1 base, and 9 bases lay in between. Germline V CDR1 and CDR2: WNHNN, SYGVQD (reference sequence). CDR3 sequence (DNA): TGCGCCAGCAGTGAGTCGGGGGTACGGAACACCGGGGAGCTGTTTTTT. As protein: CASSESGVRNTGELFF.

The genes are TRBV11-2 and TRBJ2-3, with 11 positions matching TRBD2. Unmatched junction bases numbered 5, after V lost 8 bases and J lost 1 base. This CDR3 has 15 residues. From germline, CDR1 is SGHAT and CDR2 FQNNGV. CDR3 nucleotides: TGTGCCAGCCCCGGGACTAGCGGACGCACAGATACGCAGTATTTT. Translated, it gives CASPGTSGRTDTQYF.

The CDR3 sequence is CASGGQGKVYTF. CDR3 bases: TGTGCCAGCGGGGGGCAGGGCAAAGTCTACACCTTC. J is TRBJ1-2 and V is TRBV13, with D maybe TRBD1 (6 bases). V was clipped by 8 bases and J by 10 bases, with 17 bases between them. Germline V gene lookup returns CDR1 PRHDT and CDR2 FYEKMQ (reference sequence). The CDR3 contains 12 residues.

The rearrangement joins TRBV27 to TRBJ2-7; D not certain. V shed 6 bases and J shed 6 bases, with 3 bases lying between them. There are 9 residues in the CDR3. Germline V CDR1 and CDR2: MNHEY, SMNVEV (reference sequence). The CDR3 region is CASSPEQYF. The DNA of the CDR3 is TGTGCCAGCAGCCCCGAGCAGTACTTC.

Points on this clone: In the same sample, other DNA sequences code for this CDR3. The rearrangement joins TRBV9 to TRBJ2-7, with a possible D match to TRBD2 (5 bases). Germline V gene lookup returns CDR1 SGDLS and CDR2 YYNGEE. V lost 2 bases and J lost 5, with 14 bases in between. The CDR3 is made up of 14 amino acids. The CDR3 protein is CASSVSGSVDEQYF. The DNA for the CDR3 is TGTGCCAGCAGCGTGTCGGGAAGCGTCGACGAGCAGTACTTC.

V gene TRBV4-1 combines with J gene TRBJ2-1, with 9 bases that match TRBD1. V lost 3 bases and J lost 6; bases outside the gene matches: 12. The germline CDR1 and CDR2 sequences are MGHRA and YSYEKL. The CDR3 loop spans 17 amino acids. The CDR3 nucleotides read TGCGCCAGCAGCCACGCCTCCGGGACAGGGCCCTTCAATGAGCAGTTCTTC. Residues: CASSHASGTGPFNEQFF.

This clone was observed a handful of times. The V call is TRBV4-1, the J call TRBJ2-2; 7 bases agree with TRBD1. CDR3 size: 16 residues. Germline V gene lookup returns CDR1 MGHRA and CDR2 YSYEKL. V shed 0 bases, J shed 5 bases, and the junction held 6 bases outside the gene matches. The DNA of the CDR3 is TGCGCCAGCAGCCAAGATGAGGGGGCGCGGACCGGGGAGCTGTTTTTT. Amino acid sequence: CASSQDEGARTGELFF.

V gene TRBV4-1 combines with J gene TRBJ2-2; D gene ambiguous. CDR1 is MGHRA and CDR2 is YSYEKL in the germline V gene. CDR3 size: 13 residues. V lost 0 bases and J 8 bases, leaving 7 bases between the germline ends. CDR3 coding DNA: TGCGCCAGCAGCCAAGAAGGAGTTGGGGAGCTGTTTTTT. Amino acids: CASSQEGVGELFF.

The chain recombines TRBV4-1 with TRBJ2-3; 9 bases map to TRBD2. Germline lookup yields CDR1 MGHRA and CDR2 YSYEKL. The CDR3 extends over 16 amino acids. The V segment lost 2 bases and the J segment 3 bases; nucleotides outside the gene matches: 6. The CDR3 region has the DNA TGCGCCAGCAGCCAACCGGGACTAGCCCCTACAGATACGCAGTATTTT. This sequence encodes CASSQPGLAPTDTQYF.

This rearrangement joins TRBV19 to TRBJ2-1, with D uncertain. The CDR3 is 18 residues long. Germline CDR1 reads LNHDA; CDR2 reads SQIVND (reference sequence). V shed 4 bases and J shed 3 bases, with 22 bases lying between them. The CDR3 coding sequence is TGTGCCAGTAGTACCCCTGAAGTCCCGGTGGATTTCTACAATGAGCAGTTCTTC. Its translation is CASSTPEVPVDFYNEQFF.

The J gene is TRBJ2-3, the V gene TRBV28; no clear D gene. V was trimmed by 8 bases and J by 2 bases, leaving 5 bases between them. In germline, CDR1 is MDHEN, CDR2 SYDVKM. CDR3 length equals 11 residues. DNA for the CDR3: TGTGCCAGCGGTTCCACAGATACGCAGTATTTT. This encodes CASGSTDTQYF.

V gene TRBV4-3 combines with J gene TRBJ2-3, with D possibly TRBD2 on 7 matching bases. Trimming removed 3 bases from V and 4 bases from J, with 17 bases in between. CDR1 is LGHNA and CDR2 is YSLEER in the germline V gene. There are 16 residues in the CDR3. CDR3 loop: CASSQGGAHQADTQYF. Here the CDR3 DNA reads TGCGCCAGCAGCCAGGGGGGGGCGCATCAGGCAGATACGCAGTATTTT.

The V call is TRBV30, the J call TRBJ1-3, with no clear D. The V gene's germline CDR1 is GTSNPN and CDR2 SVGIG (reference sequence). The CDR3 contains 14 residues. Trimming stripped 3 bases from V and 0 bases from J, with 9 bases between. CDR3 residues: CAWSNGVSGNTIYF. The CDR3 DNA reads TGTGCCTGGAGCAACGGAGTCTCTGGAAACACCATATATTTT.

V usage is TRBV27 and J usage is TRBJ2-7; the D call may be TRBD1 or TRBD2 (5 bases each). CDR1 is MNHEY, CDR2 SMNVEV, per germline (reference sequence). The V end lost 2 bases, the J end lost 0 bases, and 11 bases lay between the germline ends. The CDR3 sequence is 15 residues long. The CDR3 spells CASSLVSGSSYEQYF. As DNA, the CDR3 is TGTGCCAGCAGTTTAGTTTCAGGGAGCTCCTACGAGCAGTACTTC.

The gene calls are TRBV9 and TRBJ2-2; D is undetermined. Trimming removed 1 base at V and 1 base at J, with 11 bases between. Germline CDR1 is SGDLS and CDR2 is YYNGEE. The CDR3 contains 16 residues. DNA for the CDR3: TGTGCCAGCAGCGTAAGCTTCTACCTGAACACCGGGGAGCTGTTTTTT. Translating gives CASSVSFYLNTGELFF.